The clone carrying this TCR beta chain occurred once. What it recognizes is unknown. These data come from a study of graft-versus-host responses after intestinal transplantation. Overall study findings and caveats: The recipient marrow held GvH clones, and some of them showed up first in ileum or blood.

The V end was cut by 2 bases, the J end by 2 bases, with 7 bases between. This CDR3 spans 14 amino acids. In germline, CDR1 is SGHAT, CDR2 FQNNGV. Measured with immunoSEQ multiplex PCR; TCRdb has only the in-frame clones, and not every one. Among more than 55,000 clones listed, 70% to 90% were seen once. The sequence was collected from a human patient who received an intestinal transplant, so some T cells may come from the graft donor. J is TRBJ2-1 and V is TRBV11-2; D unresolved. This material consisted of PBMCs, taken 26 days after transplant. CDR3 region: CASSLTRPYNEQFF. As DNA, the CDR3 is TGTGCCAGCAGCTTAACTCGCCCCTACAATGAGCAGTTCTTC.